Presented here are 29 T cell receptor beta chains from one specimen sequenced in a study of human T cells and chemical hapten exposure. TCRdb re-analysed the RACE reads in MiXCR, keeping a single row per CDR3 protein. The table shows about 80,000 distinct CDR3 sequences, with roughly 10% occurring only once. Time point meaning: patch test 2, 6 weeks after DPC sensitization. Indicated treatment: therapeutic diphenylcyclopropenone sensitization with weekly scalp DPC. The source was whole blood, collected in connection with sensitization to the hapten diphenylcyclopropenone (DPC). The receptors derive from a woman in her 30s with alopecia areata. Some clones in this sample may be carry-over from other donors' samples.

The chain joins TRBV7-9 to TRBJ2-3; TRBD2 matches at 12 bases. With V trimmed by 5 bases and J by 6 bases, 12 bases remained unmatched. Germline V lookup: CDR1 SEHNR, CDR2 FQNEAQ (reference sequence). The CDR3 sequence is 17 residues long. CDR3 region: CASSPRLAGDRMDTQYF. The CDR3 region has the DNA TGTGCCAGCAGCCCACGACTAGCGGGGGACCGGATGGATACGCAGTATTTT.

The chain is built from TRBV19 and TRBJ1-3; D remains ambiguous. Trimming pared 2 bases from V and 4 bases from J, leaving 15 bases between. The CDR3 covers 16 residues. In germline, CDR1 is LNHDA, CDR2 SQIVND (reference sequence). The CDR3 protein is CASSISLGNQGNTIYF. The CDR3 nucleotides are TGTGCCAGTAGTATATCCCTAGGCAACCAGGGAAACACCATATATTTT.

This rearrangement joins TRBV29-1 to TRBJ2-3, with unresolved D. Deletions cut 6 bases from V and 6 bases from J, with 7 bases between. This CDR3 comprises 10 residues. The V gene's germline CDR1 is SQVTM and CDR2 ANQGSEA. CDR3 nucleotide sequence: TGCAGCGTAGTAGTGGATACGCAGTATTTT. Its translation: CSVVVDTQYF.

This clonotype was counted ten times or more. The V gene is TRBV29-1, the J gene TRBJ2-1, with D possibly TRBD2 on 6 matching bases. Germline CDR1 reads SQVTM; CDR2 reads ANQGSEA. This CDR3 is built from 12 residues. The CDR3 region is CSKLAADNEQFF. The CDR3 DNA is TGCAGTAAACTAGCCGCAGACAATGAGCAGTTCTTC.

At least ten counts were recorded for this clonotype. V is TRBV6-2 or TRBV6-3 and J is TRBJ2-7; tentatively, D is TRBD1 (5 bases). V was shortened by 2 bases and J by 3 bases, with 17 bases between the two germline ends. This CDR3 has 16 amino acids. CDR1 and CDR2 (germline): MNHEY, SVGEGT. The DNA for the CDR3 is TGTGCCAGCAGTTACAGAAGGGGCACACCCAACTACGAGCAGTACTTC. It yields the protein CASSYRRGTPNYEQYF.

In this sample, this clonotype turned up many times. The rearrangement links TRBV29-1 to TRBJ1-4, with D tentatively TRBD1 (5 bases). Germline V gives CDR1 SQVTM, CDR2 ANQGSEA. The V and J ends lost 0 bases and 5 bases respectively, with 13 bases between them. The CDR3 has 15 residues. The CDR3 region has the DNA TGCAGCGTTGAAGACCCGACAGAAGAAAATGAAAAACTGTTTTTT. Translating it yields CSVEDPTEENEKLFF.

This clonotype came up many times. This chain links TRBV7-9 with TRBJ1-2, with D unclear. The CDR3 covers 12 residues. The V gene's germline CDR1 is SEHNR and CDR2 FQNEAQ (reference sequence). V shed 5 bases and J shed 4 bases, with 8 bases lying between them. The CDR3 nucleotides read TGTGCCAGCAGCAAGGAAGGCTATGGCTACACCTTC. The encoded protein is CASSKEGYGYTF.

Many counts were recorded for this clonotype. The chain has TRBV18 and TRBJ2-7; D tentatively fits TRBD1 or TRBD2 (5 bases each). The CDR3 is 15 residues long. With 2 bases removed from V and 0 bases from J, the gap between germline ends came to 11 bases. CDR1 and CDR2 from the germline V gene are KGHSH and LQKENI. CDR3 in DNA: TGTGCCAGCTCACCAGGGGGTCCATCCTCCTACGAGCAGTACTTC. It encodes CASSPGGPSSYEQYF.

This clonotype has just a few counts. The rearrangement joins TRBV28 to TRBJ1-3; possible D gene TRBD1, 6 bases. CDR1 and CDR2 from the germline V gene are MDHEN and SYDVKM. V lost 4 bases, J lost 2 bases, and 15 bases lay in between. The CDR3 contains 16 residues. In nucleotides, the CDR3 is TGTGCCAGCAGTTCTCCTATTTCAGGGGCTGGAAACACCATATATTTT. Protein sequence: CASSSPISGAGNTIYF.

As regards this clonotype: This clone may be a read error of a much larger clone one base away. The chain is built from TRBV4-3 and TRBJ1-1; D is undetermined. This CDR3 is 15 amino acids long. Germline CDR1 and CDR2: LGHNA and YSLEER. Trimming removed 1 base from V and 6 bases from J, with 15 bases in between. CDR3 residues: CASSQAPGLVAEAFF. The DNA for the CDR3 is TGCGCCAGCAGCCAAGCTCCGGGCCTCGTGGCTGAAGCTTTCTTT.

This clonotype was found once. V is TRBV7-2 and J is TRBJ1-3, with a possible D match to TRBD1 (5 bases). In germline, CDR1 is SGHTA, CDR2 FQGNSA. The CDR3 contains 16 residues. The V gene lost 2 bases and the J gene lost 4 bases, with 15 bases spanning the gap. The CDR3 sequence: CASSLFPPGGGNTIYF. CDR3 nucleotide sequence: TGTGCCAGCAGCTTATTCCCCCCCGGGGGAGGAAACACCATATATTTT.

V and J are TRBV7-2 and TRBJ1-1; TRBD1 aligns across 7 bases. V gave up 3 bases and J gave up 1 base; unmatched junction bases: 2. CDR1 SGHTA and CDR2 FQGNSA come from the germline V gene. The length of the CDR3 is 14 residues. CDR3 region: CASSLGQRNTEAFF. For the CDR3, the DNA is TGTGCCAGCAGCTTGGGACAGAGGAACACTGAAGCTTTCTTT.

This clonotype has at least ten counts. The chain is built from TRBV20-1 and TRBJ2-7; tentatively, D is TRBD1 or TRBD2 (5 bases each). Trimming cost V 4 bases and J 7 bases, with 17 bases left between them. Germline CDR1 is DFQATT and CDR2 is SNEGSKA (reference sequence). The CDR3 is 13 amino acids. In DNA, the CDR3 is TGCAGTGCTAAAAGGGACCGTGAAGGGGAGCAGTACTTC. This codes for CSAKRDREGEQYF.

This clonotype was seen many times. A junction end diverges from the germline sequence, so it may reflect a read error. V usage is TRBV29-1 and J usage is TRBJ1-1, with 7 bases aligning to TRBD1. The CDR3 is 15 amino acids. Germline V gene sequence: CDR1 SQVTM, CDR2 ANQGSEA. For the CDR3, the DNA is TGCAGCGCTGAAGGGGCAGGGGGGCTGAACACTGAAGCTTTCTTT. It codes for CSAEGAGGLNTEAFF.

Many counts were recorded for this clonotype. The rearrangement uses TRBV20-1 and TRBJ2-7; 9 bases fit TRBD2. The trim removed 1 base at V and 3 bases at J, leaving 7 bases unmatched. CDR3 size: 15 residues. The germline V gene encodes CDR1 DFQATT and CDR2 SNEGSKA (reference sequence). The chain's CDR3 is CSARAHSGSGYEQYF. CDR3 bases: TGCAGTGCTAGAGCCCATAGCGGGAGTGGCTACGAGCAGTACTTC.

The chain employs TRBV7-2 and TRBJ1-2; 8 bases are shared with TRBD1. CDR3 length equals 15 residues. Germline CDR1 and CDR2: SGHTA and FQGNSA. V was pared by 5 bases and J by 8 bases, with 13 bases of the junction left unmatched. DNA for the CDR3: TGTGCCAGCAGCCTACCGGGACAGGAACTGAGCGGCTACACCTTC. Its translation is CASSLPGQELSGYTF.

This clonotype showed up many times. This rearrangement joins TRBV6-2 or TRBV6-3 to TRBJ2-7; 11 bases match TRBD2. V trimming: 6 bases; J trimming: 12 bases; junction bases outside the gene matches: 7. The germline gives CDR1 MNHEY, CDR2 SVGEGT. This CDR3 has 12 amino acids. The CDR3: CASSPGLAGLYF. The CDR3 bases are TGTGCCAGCAGCCCAGGACTAGCGGGCCTGTACTTC.

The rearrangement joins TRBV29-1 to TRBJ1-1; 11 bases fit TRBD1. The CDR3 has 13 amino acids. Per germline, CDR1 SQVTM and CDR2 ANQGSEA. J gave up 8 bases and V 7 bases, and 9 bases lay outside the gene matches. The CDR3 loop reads CSAAGTGGEEAFF. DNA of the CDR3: TGCAGCGCAGCCGGGACAGGGGGGGAGGAAGCTTTCTTT.

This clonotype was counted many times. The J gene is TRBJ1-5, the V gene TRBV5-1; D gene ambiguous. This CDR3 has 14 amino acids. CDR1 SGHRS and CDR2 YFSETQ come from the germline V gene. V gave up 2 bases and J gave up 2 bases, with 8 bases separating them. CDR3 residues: CASSFGDGNQPQHF. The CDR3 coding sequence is TGCGCCAGCAGCTTTGGGGATGGCAATCAGCCCCAGCATTTT.

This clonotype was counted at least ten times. Written as DNA, the CDR3 is TGTGCCAGCAGCCCAGCTAATCGGGGGCGAGTTGAGCAGTTCTTC. It codes for CASSPANRGRVEQFF. This chain uses TRBV7-8 with TRBJ2-1; possibly TRBD1 or TRBD2 for D (6 bases each). CDR1 SGHVS and CDR2 FQNEAQ come from the germline V gene. The CDR3 totals 15 residues. Trimming removed 5 bases at V and 9 bases at J, with 20 bases between.

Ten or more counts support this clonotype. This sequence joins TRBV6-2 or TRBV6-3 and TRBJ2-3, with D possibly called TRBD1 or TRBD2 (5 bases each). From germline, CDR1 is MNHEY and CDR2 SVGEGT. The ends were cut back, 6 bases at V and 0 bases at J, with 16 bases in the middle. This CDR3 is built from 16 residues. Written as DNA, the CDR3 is TGTGCCAGCAGCCTGGACGGGGCGTCGAGCACAGATACGCAGTATTTT. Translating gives CASSLDGASSTDTQYF.

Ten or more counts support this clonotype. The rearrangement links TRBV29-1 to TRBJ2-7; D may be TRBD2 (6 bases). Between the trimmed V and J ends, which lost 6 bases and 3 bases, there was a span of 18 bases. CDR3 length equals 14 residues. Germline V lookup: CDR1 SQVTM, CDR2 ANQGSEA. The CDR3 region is CSVGQPGGYYEQYF. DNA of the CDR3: TGCAGCGTCGGACAACCCGGGGGATACTACGAGCAGTACTTC.

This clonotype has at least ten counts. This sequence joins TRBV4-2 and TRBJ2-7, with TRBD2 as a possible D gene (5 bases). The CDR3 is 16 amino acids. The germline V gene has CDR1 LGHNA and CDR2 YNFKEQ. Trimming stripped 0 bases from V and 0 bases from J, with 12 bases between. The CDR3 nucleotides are TGTGCCAGCAGCCAAGAAGACGGGGTCACCTCCTACGAGCAGTACTTC. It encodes CASSQEDGVTSYEQYF.

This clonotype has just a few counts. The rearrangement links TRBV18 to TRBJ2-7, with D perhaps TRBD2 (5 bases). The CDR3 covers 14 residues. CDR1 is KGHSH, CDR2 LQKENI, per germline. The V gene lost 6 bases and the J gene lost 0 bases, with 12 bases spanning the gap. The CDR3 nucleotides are TGTGCCAGCTCGGGGTTAGGGAGCTCCTACGAGCAGTACTTC. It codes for CASSGLGSSYEQYF.

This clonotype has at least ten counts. CDR3 bases: TGTGCCAGCAGCTTAGATCAAGGGGGGACCTCCTATAATTCACCCCTCCACTTT. Amino acid sequence: CASSLDQGGTSYNSPLHF. The V gene is TRBV11-3, the J gene TRBJ1-6; D perhaps matches TRBD1 (6 bases). V dropped 0 bases and J dropped 0 bases, with 12 bases sitting between them. The CDR3 contains 18 residues. Germline-derived CDR1 and CDR2 are SGHNT and YENEEA. Supplemented by reference TRBV11-3 and TRBJ1-6, the full variable domain reads EAGVVQSPRYKIIEKKQPVAFWCNPISGHNTLYWYLQNLGQGPELLIRYENEEAVDDSQLPKDRFSAERLKGVDSTLKIQPAELGDSAVYLCASSLDQGGTSYNSPLHFGNGTRLTVT.

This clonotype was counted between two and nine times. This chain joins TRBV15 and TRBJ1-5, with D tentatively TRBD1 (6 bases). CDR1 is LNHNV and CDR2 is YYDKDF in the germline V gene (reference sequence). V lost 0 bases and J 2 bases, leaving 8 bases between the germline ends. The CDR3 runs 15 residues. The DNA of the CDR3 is TGTGCCACCAGCAGAGATGGGGGCGGCAATCAGCCCCAGCATTTT. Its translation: CATSRDGGGNQPQHF.

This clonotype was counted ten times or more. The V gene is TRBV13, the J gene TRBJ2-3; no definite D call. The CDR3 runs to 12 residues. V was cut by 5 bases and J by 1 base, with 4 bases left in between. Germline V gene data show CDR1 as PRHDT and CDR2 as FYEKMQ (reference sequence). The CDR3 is CASSDGTDTQYF. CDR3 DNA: TGTGCCAGCAGCGATGGCACAGATACGCAGTATTTT.

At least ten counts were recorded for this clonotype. The CDR3 loop is CASSAWTGDNVALHF. CDR3 sequence (DNA): TGTGCCAGCAGTGCGTGGACAGGCGACAACGTGGCCCTCCACTTT. This rearrangement joins TRBV28 to TRBJ1-6, with 7 bases matching TRBD1. Germline V gene lookup returns CDR1 MDHEN and CDR2 SYDVKM. This CDR3 has 15 residues. The trim removed 5 bases at V and 14 bases at J, leaving 15 bases unmatched.

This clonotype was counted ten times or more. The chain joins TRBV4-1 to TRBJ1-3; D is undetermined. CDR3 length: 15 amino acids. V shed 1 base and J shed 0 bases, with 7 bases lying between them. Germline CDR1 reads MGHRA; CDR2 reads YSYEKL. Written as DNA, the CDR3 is TGCGCCAGCAGCCAAGCGCCCATCTCTGGAAACACCATATATTTT. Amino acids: CASSQAPISGNTIYF.